The clone carrying this T cell receptor beta chain has only one observation. The data originate from a study of memory CD4+ T cells and cytomegalovirus serostatus. The sort gate was single viable CD3+CD4+CD8-CD45RO+ cells for memory CD4+ T cells. The data were produced by immunoSEQ multiplex PCR, yet TCRdb's version contains in-frame clones alone and is incomplete. The sample consists of over 65,000 clones, more than 70% of them appearing once. Trimming took off 4 bases at V and 1 base at J, with 10 bases between the two ends. CDR3 length equals 14 residues. Germline V lookup: CDR1 MNHNS, CDR2 SASEGT.

This sequence originates from an adult in good health and CMV-seronegative. What was sequenced was memory CD4+ T cells from blood. The genes are TRBV6-1 and TRBJ1-1; a weak D match, TRBD1 (5 bases). The CDR3: CASSAQGENTEAFF. The CDR3, as DNA: TGTGCCAGCAGTGCCCAGGGCGAGAACACTGAAGCTTTCTTT.